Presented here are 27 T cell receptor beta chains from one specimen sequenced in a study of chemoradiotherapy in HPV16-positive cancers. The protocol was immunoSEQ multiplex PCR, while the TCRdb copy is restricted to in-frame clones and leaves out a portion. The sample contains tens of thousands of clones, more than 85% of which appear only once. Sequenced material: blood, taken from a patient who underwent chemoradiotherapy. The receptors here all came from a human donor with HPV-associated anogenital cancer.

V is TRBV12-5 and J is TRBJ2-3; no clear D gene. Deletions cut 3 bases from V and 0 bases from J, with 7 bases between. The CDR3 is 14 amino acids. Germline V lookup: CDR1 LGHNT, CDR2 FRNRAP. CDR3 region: CASGFRSSTDTQYF. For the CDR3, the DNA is TGTGCTAGTGGTTTTAGGTCTAGCACAGATACGCAGTATTTT.

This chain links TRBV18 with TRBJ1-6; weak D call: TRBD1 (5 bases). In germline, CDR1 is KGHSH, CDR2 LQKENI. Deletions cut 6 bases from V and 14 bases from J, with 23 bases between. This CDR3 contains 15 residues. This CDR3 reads CASSPGRDYGRALHF. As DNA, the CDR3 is TGTGCCAGCTCCCCGGGACGGGACTATGGTAGAGCCCTCCACTTT.

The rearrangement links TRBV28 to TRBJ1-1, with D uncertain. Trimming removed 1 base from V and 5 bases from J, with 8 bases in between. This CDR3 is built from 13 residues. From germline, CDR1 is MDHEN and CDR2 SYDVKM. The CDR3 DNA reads TGTGCCAGCAGTTTATTACAGACAACTGAAGCTTTCTTT. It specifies CASSLLQTTEAFF.

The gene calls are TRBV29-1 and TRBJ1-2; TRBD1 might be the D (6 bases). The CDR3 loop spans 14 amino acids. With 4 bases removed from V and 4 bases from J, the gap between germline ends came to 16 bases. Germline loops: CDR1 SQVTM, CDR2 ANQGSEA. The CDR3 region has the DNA TGCAGCGTTGGCGCAGGGGCCGCCCTCTATGGCTACACCTTC. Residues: CSVGAGAALYGYTF. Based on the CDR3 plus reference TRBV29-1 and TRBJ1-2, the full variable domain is SAVISQKPSRDICQRGTSLTIQCQVDSQVTMMFWYRQQPGQSLTLIATANQGSEATYESGFVIDKFPISRPNLTFSTLTVSNMSPEDSSIYLCSVGAGAALYGYTFGSGTRLTVV.

CDR3 nucleotide sequence: TGTGCCAGCAGTTATGGAGTTCTCGAGACCCAGTACTTC. Encoded protein: CASSYGVLETQYF. This sequence joins TRBV27 and TRBJ2-5; D ambiguous. V lost 4 bases, J lost 5 bases, and 11 bases lay in between. The CDR3 contains 13 residues. Germline V lookup: CDR1 MNHEY, CDR2 SMNVEV (reference sequence).

CDR3 in DNA: TGTGCCAGCAGTGCTGGGGAGACCTACAATGAGCAGTTCTTC. Its protein product is CASSAGETYNEQFF. V gene TRBV25-1 combines with J gene TRBJ2-1, with D tentatively TRBD2 (5 bases). Per germline, CDR1 MGHDK and CDR2 SYGVNS. This CDR3 has 14 residues. The germline V and J ends were trimmed by 4 bases and 2 bases, with 9 bases remaining between them.

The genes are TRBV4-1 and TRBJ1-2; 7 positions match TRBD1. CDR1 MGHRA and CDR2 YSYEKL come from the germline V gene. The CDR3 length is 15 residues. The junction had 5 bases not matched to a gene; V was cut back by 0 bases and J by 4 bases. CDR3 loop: CASSQETGAVYGYTF. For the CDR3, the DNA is TGCGCCAGCAGCCAAGAAACAGGGGCCGTCTATGGCTACACCTTC.

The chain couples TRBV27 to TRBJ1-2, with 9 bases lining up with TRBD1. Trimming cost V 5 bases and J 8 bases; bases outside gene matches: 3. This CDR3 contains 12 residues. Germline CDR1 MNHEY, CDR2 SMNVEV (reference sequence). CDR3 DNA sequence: TGTGCCAGCAGTGGGACAGGGTTGGGCTACACCTTC. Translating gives CASSGTGLGYTF.

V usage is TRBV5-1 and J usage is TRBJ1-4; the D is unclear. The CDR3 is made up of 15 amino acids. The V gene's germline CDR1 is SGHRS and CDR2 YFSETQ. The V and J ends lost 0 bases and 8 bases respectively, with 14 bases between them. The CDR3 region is CASSLAGGGLEKLFF. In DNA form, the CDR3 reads TGCGCCAGCAGCTTGGCCGGCGGAGGTTTGGAAAAACTGTTTTTT.

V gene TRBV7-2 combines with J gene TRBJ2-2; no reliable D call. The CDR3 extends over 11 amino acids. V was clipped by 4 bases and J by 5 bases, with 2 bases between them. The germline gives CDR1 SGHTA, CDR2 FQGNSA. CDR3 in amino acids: CASSWTGELFF. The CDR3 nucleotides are TGTGCCAGCAGCTGGACCGGGGAGCTGTTTTTT.

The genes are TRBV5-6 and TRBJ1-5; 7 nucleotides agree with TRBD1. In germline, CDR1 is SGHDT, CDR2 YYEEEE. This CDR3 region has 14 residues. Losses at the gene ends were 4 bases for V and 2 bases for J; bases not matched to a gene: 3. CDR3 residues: CASSGTAGNQPQHF. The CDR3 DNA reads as TGTGCCAGCAGCGGGACAGCGGGCAATCAGCCCCAGCATTTT.

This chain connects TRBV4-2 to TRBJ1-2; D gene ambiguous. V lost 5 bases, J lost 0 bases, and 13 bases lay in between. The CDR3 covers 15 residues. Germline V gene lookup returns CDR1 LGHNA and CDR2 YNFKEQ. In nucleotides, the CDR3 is TGTGCCAGCAGCTTGCCTGATAAAGCTAACTATGGCTACACCTTC. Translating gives CASSLPDKANYGYTF.

CDR3 region: CAGGTGFTTNEKLFF. CDR3 in DNA: TGTGCCGGAGGGACAGGGTTCACAACTAATGAAAAACTGTTTTTT. The V call is TRBV7-9, the J call TRBJ1-4; 9 nucleotides agree with TRBD1. The CDR3 length is 15 residues. Losses at the gene ends were 11 bases for V and 0 bases for J; bases not matched to a gene: 7. Per the germline V gene, CDR1 is SEHNR and CDR2 is FQNEAQ (reference sequence).

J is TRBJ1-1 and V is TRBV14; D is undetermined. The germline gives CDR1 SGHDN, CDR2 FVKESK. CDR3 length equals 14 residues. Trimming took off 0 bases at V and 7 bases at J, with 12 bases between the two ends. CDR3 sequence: CASSQDLGTSEAFF. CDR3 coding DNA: TGTGCCAGCAGCCAAGATCTGGGTACAAGTGAAGCTTTCTTT.

CDR3 nucleotides: TGTGCCAGCAGTTACACCATGGACAGGGGGCTTGGCTACACCTTC. It is translated as CASSYTMDRGLGYTF. V usage is TRBV6-5 and J usage is TRBJ1-2, with 11 positions matching TRBD1. This CDR3 is 15 amino acids long. The J segment lost 7 bases and the V segment lost 2 bases, leaving 6 bases of the junction unmatched. Germline loops: CDR1 MNHEY, CDR2 SVGAGI.

The CDR3 nucleotides read TGTGCCAGCAGCTGGACAAACACAGGGGGCAAGGGCTACACCTTC. Translating gives CASSWTNTGGKGYTF. V is TRBV5-6 and J is TRBJ1-2; 9 bases fit TRBD1. The ends lost 3 bases at V and 8 bases at J; junction bases unmatched: 11. The CDR3 extends over 15 amino acids. Per germline, CDR1 SGHDT and CDR2 YYEEEE.

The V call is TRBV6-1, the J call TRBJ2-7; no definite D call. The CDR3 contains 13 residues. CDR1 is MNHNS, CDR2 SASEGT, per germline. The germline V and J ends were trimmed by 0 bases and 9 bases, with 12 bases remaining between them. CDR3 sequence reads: CASSEASEVGQYF. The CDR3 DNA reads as TGTGCCAGCAGTGAAGCGTCTGAGGTCGGGCAGTACTTC.

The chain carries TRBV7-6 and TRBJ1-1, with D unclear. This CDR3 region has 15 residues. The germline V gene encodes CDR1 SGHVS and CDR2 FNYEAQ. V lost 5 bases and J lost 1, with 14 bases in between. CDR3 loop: CASSPKGRENTEAFF. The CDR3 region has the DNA TGTGCCAGCAGCCCCAAAGGACGGGAGAACACTGAAGCTTTCTTT.

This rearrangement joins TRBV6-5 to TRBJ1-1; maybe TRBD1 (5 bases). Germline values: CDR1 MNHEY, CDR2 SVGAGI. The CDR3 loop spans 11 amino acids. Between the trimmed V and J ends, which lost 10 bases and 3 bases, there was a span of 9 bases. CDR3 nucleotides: TGTGCCACGCAGGGCTACACTGAAGCTTTCTTT. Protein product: CATQGYTEAFF.

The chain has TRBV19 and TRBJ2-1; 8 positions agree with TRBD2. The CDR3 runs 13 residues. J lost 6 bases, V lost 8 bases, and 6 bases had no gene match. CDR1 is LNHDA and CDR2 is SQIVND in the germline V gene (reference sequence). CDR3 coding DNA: TGTGCCAGTCATACGGGGGGGCGCAATGAGCAGTTCTTC. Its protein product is CASHTGGRNEQFF. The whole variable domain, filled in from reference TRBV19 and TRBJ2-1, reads DGGITQSPKYLFRKEGQNVTLSCEQNLNHDAMYWYRQDPGQGLRLIYYSQIVNDFQKGDIAEGYSVSREKKESFPLTVTSAQKNPTAFYLCASHTGGRNEQFFGPGTRLTVL.

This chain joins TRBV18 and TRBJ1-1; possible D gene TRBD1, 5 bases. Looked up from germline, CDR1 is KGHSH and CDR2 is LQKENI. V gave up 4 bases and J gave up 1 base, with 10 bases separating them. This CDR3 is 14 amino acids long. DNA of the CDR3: TGTGCCAGCTCACAGGGAGGGGAGAACACTGAAGCTTTCTTT. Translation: CASSQGGENTEAFF.

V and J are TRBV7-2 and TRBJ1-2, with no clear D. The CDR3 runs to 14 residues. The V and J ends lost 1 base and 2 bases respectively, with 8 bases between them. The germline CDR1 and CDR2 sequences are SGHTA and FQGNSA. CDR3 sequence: CASSLEAQNYGYTF. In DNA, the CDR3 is TGTGCCAGCAGCTTAGAGGCACAGAACTATGGCTACACCTTC.

The CDR3: CASNGQGYGYTF. CDR3 in DNA: TGTGCCAGTAACGGACAGGGCTATGGCTACACCTTC. The chain is built from TRBV19 and TRBJ1-2, with 8 bases aligning to TRBD1. With V trimmed by 7 bases and J by 4 bases, 2 bases remained unmatched. The length of the CDR3 is 12 residues. Germline-derived CDR1 and CDR2 are LNHDA and SQIVND (reference sequence).

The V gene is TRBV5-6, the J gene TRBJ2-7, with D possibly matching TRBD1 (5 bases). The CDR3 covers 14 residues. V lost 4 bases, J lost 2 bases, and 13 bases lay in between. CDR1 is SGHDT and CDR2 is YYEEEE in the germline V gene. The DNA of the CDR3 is TGTGCCAGCAGCCAGGGCCCTGTTCCCTACGAGCAGTACTTC. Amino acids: CASSQGPVPYEQYF.

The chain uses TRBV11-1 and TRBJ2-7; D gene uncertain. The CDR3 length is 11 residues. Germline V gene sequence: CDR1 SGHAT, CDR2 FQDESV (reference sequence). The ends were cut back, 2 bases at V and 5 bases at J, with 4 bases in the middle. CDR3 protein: CASSLRNEQYF. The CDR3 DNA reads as TGTGCCAGCAGCTTAAGAAACGAGCAGTACTTC. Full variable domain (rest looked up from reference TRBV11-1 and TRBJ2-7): EAEVAQSPRYKITEKSQAVAFWCDPISGHATLYWYRQILGQGPELLVQFQDESVVDDSQLPKDRFSAERLKGVDSTLKIQPAELGDSAMYLCASSLRNEQYFGPGTRLTVT.

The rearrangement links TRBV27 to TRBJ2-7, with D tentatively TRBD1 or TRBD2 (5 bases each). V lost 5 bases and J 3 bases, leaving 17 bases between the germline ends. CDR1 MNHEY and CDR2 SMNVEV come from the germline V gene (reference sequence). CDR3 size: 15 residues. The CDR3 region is CASSLPGEGRYEQYF. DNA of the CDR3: TGTGCCAGCAGTCTGCCCGGAGAGGGACGCTACGAGCAGTACTTC.

The chain's CDR3 is CASSAIEGTYQPQHF. In DNA form, the CDR3 reads TGTGCCAGCAGCGCGATCGAGGGTACTTATCAGCCCCAGCATTTT. The V gene is TRBV7-2, the J gene TRBJ1-5; D remains unclear. CDR1 is SGHTA and CDR2 is FQGNSA in the germline V gene. This CDR3 is 15 amino acids long. Trimming left V 5 bases short and J 5 bases short, with 16 bases between. The full variable domain, rest sourced from reference TRBV7-2 and TRBJ1-5, is GAGVSQSPSNKVTEKGKDVELRCDPISGHTALYWYRQSLGQGLEFLIYFQGNSAPDKSGLPSDRFSAERTGGSVSTLTIQRTQQEDSAVYLCASSAIEGTYQPQHFGDGTRLSIL.